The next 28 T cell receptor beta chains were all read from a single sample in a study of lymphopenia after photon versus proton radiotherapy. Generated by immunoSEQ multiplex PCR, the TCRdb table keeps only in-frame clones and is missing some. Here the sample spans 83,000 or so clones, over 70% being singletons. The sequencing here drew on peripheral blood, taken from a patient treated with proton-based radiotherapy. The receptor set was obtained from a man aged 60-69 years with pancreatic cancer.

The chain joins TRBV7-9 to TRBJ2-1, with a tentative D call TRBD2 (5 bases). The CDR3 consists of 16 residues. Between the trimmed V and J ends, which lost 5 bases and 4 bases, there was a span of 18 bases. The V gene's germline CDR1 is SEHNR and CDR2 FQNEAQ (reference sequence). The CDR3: CASSAWGSGEYNEQFF. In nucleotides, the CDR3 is TGTGCCAGCAGCGCCTGGGGAAGCGGAGAATACAATGAGCAGTTCTTC.

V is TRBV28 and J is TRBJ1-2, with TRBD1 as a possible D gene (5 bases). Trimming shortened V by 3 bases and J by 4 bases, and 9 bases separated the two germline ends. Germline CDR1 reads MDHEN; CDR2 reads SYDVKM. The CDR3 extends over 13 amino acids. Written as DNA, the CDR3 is TGTGCCAGCAGTTTGGGGACTGTCTATGGCTACACCTTC. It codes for CASSLGTVYGYTF.

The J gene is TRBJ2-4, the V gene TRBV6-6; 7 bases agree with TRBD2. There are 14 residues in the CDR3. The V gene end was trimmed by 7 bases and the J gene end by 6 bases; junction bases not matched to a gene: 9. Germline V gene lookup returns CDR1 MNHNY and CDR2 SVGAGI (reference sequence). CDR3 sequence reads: CASISGTNGNIQYF. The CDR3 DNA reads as TGTGCCAGCATCTCCGGGACTAACGGAAACATTCAGTACTTC.

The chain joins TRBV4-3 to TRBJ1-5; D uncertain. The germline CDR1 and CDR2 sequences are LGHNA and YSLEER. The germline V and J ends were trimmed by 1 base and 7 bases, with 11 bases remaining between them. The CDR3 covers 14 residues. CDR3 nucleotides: TGCGCCAGCAGCCAAGCGGAGGGTATCCAGCCCCAGCATTTT. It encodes CASSQAEGIQPQHF.

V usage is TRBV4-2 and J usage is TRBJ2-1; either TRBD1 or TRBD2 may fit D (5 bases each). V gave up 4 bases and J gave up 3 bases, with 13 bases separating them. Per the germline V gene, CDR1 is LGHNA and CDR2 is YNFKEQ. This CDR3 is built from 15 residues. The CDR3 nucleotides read TGTGCCAGCAGCCGGGACCCCCTAGTCTACAATGAGCAGTTCTTC. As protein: CASSRDPLVYNEQFF.

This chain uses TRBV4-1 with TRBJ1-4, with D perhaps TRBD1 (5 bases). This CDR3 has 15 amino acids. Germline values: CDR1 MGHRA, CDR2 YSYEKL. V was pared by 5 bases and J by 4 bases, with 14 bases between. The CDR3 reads CASSLHGTGNEKLFF. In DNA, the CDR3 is TGCGCCAGCAGCTTGCACGGGACCGGTAATGAAAAACTGTTTTTT.

CDR3 protein: CASSVQQGMAQPQHF. The CDR3 nucleotides are TGTGCCAGCAGCGTACAACAGGGGATGGCGCAGCCCCAGCATTTT. This chain joins TRBV7-2 and TRBJ1-5; 7 bases are a match to TRBD1. The CDR3 totals 15 residues. V lost 5 bases and J lost 7; bases outside the gene matches: 11. From germline, CDR1 is SGHTA and CDR2 FQGNSA.

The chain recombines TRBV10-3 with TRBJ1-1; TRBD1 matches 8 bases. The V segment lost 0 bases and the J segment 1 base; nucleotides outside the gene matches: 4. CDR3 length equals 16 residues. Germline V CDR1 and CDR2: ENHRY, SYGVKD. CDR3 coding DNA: TGTGCCATCAGTGAGTCACAGGGGGGGCGGAACACTGAAGCTTTCTTT. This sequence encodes CAISESQGGRNTEAFF.

CDR3 residues: CASSVYWGVNEQFF. The CDR3 nucleotides are TGTGCCAGCAGCGTATATTGGGGGGTCAATGAGCAGTTCTTC. The chain carries TRBV9 and TRBJ2-1; TRBD2 might be the D (6 bases). Trimming took off 1 base at V and 6 bases at J, with 11 bases between the two ends. This CDR3 contains 14 residues. Germline V CDR1 and CDR2: SGDLS, YYNGEE.

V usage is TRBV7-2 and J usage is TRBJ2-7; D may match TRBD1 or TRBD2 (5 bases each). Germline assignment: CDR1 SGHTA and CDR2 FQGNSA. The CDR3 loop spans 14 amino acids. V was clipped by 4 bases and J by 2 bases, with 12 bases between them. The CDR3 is CASSSLGTPYEQYF. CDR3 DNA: TGTGCCAGCAGCTCTCTGGGGACCCCCTACGAGCAGTACTTC. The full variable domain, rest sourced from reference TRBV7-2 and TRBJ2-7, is GAGVSQSPSNKVTEKGKDVELRCDPISGHTALYWYRQSLGQGLEFLIYFQGNSAPDKSGLPSDRFSAERTGGSVSTLTIQRTQQEDSAVYLCASSSLGTPYEQYFGPGTRLTVT.

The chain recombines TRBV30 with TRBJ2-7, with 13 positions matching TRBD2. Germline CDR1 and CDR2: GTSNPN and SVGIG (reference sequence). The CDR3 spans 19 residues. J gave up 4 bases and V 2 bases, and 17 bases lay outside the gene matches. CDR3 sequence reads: CAWSHPGLAGRPKLYEQYF. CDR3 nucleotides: TGTGCCTGGAGTCACCCGGGACTAGCGGGACGCCCGAAACTTTACGAGCAGTACTTC.

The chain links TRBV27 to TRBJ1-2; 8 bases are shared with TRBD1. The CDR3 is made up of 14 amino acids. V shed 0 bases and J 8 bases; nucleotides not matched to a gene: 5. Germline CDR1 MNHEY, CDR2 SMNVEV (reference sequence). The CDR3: CASSLSDRVSGYTF. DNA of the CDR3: TGTGCCAGCAGTTTATCGGACAGGGTGTCCGGCTACACCTTC.

The CDR3 here is CAISEAKGTSGRRITYNEQFF. In DNA, the CDR3 is TGTGCCATCAGTGAGGCGAAGGGGACTAGCGGGAGGCGAATTACCTACAATGAGCAGTTCTTC. The J gene is TRBJ2-1, the V gene TRBV10-3; 15 bases are shared with TRBD2. This CDR3 contains 21 residues. Germline CDR1 and CDR2: ENHRY and SYGVKD. The V and J ends lost 2 bases and 2 bases, in that order; junction bases with no gene match: 13.

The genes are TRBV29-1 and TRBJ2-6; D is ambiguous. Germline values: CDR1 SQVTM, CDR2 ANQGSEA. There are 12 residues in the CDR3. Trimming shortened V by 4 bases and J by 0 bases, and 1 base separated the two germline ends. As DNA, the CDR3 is TGCAGCGTTGTCTCTGGGGCCAACGTCCTGACTTTC. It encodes CSVVSGANVLTF.

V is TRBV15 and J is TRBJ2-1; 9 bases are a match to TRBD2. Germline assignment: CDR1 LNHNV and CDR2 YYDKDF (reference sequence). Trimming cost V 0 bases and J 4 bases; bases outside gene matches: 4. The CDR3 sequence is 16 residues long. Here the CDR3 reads CATSRDRTSGYNEQFF. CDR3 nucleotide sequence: TGTGCCACCAGCAGAGATCGAACTAGCGGGTACAATGAGCAGTTCTTC. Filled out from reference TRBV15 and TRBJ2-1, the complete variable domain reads DAMVIQNPRYQVTQFGKPVTLSCSQTLNHNVMYWYQQKSSQAPKLLFHYYDKDFNNEADTPDNFQSRRPNTSFCFLDIRSPGLGDTAMYLCATSRDRTSGYNEQFFGPGTRLTVL.

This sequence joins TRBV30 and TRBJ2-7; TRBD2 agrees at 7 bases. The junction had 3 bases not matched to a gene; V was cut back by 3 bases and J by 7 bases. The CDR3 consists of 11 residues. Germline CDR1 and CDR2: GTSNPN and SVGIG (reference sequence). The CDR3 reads CAWRMGGEQYF. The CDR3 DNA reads TGTGCCTGGAGGATGGGAGGGGAGCAGTACTTC.

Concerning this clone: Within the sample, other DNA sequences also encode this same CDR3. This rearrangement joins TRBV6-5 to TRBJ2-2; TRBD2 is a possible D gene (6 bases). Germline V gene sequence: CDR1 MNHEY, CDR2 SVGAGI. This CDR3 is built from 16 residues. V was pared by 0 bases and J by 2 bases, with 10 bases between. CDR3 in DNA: TGTGCCAGCAGTTACTCGACGGGACTCAACACCGGGGAGCTGTTTTTT. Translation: CASSYSTGLNTGELFF.

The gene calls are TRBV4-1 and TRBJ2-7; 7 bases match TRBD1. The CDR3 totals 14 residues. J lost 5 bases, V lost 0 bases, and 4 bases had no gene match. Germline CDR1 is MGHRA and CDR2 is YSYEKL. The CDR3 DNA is TGCGCCAGCAGCCAAGAGGGACAGTATGACGAGCAGTACTTC. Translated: CASSQEGQYDEQYF.

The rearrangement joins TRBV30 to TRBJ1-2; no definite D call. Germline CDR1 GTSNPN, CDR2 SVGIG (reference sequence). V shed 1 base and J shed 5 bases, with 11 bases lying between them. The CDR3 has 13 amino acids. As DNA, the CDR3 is TGTGCCTGGAGTGAGCAGGTGGTTTATGGCTACACCTTC. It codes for CAWSEQVVYGYTF. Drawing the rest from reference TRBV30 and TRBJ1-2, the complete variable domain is SQTIHQWPATLVQPVGSPLSLECTVEGTSNPNLYWYRQAAGRGLQLLFYSVGIGQISSEVPQNLSASRPQDRQFILSSKKLLLSDSGFYLCAWSEQVVYGYTFGSGTRLTVV.

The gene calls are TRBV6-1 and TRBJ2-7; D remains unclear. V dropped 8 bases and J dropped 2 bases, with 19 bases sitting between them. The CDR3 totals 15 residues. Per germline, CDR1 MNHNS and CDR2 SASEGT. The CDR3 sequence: CASSDRGRPTYEQYF. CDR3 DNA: TGTGCCAGCTCTGACCGTGGACGTCCCACCTACGAGCAGTACTTC.

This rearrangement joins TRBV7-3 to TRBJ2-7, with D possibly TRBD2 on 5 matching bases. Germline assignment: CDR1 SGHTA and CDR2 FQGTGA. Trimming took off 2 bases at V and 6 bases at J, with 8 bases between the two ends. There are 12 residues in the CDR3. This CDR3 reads CASSLAGGEQYF. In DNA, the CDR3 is TGTGCCAGCAGCTTAGCAGGAGGCGAGCAGTACTTC.

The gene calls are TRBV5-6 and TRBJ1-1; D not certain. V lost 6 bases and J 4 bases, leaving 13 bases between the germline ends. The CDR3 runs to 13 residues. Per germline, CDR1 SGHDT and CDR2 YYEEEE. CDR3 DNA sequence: TGTGCCAGCACCCTAACGGGTGGCACTGAAGCTTTCTTT. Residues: CASTLTGGTEAFF.

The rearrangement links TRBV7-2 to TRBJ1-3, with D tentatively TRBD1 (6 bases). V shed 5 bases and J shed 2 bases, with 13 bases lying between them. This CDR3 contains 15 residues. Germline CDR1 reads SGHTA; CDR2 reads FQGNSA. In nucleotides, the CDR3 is TGTGCCAGCAGCCCAACAGGGTCAGCTGGAAACACCATATATTTT. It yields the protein CASSPTGSAGNTIYF.

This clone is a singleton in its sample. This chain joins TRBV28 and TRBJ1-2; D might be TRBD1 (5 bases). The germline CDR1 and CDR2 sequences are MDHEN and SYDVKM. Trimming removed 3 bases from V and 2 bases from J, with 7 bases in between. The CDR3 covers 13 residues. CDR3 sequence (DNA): TGTGCCAGCAGTTTTAACAGGAACTATGGCTACACCTTC. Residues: CASSFNRNYGYTF.

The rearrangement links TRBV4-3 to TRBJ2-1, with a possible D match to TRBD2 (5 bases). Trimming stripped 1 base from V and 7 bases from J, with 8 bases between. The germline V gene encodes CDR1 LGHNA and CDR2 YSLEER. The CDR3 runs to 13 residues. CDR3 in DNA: TGCGCCAGCAGCCAAGTTGGGAGAAATGAGCAGTTCTTC. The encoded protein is CASSQVGRNEQFF.

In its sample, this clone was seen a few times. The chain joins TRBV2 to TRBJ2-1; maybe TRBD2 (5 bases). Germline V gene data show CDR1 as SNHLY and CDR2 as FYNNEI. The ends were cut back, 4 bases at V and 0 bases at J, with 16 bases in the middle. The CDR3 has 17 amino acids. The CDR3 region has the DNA TGTGCCAGCAGTGGTGGGAGTTATTCTAGCTCCTACAATGAGCAGTTCTTC. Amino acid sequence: CASSGGSYSSSYNEQFF.

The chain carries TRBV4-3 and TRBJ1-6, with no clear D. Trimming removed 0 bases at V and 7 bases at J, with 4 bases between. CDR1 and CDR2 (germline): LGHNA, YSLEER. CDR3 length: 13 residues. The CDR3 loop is CASSQDQNSPLHF. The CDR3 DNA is TGCGCCAGCAGCCAAGATCAGAATTCACCCCTCCACTTT.

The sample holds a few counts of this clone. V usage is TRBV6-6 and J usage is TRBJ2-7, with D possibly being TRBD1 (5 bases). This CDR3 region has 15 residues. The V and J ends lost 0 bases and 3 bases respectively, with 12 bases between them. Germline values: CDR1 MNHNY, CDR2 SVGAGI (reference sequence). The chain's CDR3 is CASSYSSQGYYEQYF. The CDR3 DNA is TGTGCCAGCAGTTACTCATCCCAGGGATACTACGAGCAGTACTTC.